These T cell receptor beta chains were read from a single sample in a study of T cell responses to AZD1222 COVID-19 vaccine. Libraries were prepared by immunoSEQ multiplex PCR; TCRdb keeps only in-frame clonotypes and omits some of them. This table holds roughly 99,000 clones, 89% found once. The material was peripheral blood, obtained on day 0 of AZD1222 vaccination. The origin of the receptors is an adult in good health. CDR3s include the opening cysteine and the closing phenylalanine or tryptophan. A D gene is named only where the DNA matches it firmly. Clone size appears in some rows only: once, few, many, or a class for an expanded clone.

abundance,len,j_gene,d_gene,v_gene,CDR3nt,CDR3aa
.,15,TRBJ2-2,.,TRBV19,TGTGCAGTCCATCATCGGGGCCCGGACACCGGGGAGCTGTTTTTT,CAVHHRGPDTGELFF
.,11,TRBJ1-1,.,TRBV11-3,TGTGCCAGCAGCGTATCCACTGAAGCTTTCTTT,CASSVSTEAFF
few,14,TRBJ1-4,.,TRBV10-2,TGCGCCAGCAGTGAGTGGGCAGGGGATGAAAAACTGTTTTTT,CASSEWAGDEKLFF
.,14,TRBJ1-5,.,TRBV30,TGTGCCTGGAGTACTGACAGTAGCAATCAGCCCCAGCATTTT,CAWSTDSSNQPQHF
.,14,TRBJ2-1,TRBD2,TRBV27,TGTGCCAGCAGTTTAAAGACTAGCGGCAATGAGCAGTTCTTC,CASSLKTSGNEQFF
.,14,TRBJ1-1,.,TRBV5-1,TGCGCCAGCAGCTTTGGCCCGGGGGGCACTGAAGCTTTCTTT,CASSFGPGGTEAFF
few,20,TRBJ2-6,.,TRBV5-4,TGTGCCAGCAGCCCGGGGGGGGCTAGCGGGACAGGCTCTGGGGCCAACGTCCTGACTTTC,CASSPGGASGTGSGANVLTF
.,15,TRBJ2-7,TRBD2,TRBV7-2,TGTGCCAGCAGCTCGACTAGCGGTAACTCCTACGAGCAGTACTTC,CASSSTSGNSYEQYF
.,15,TRBJ2-3,.,TRBV5-1,TGCGCCAGCAGCGAAGGGCATAGTGCCACAGATACGCAGTATTTT,CASSEGHSATDTQYF
.,14,TRBJ2-5,.,TRBV14,TGTGCCAGCAGCCAATCTAATAAGAATATGGCCCAGTACTTC,CASSQSNKNMAQYF
once,13,TRBJ2-2,.,TRBV28,TGTGCCAGCAGTCATGGTGGCACCGGGGAGCTGTTTTTT,CASSHGGTGELFF
.,15,TRBJ2-2,.,TRBV5-1,TGCGCCAGCAGCCCCGGACAGGGAGGGGCCGGGGAGCTGTTTTTT,CASSPGQGGAGELFF
.,12,TRBJ2-1,.,TRBV3-1/TRBV3-2,TGTGCCAGCAGCCAGACTAGTAATGAGCAGTTCTTC,CASSQTSNEQFF
.,14,TRBJ2-1,TRBD1,TRBV7-9,TGTGCCAGCTTGACGGACAGGGGGGGCGATGAGCAGTTCTTC,CASLTDRGGDEQFF
.,16,TRBJ1-6,TRBD1,TRBV10-3,TGTGCCATCAGTGAGGGAAGCAGTGAGGGGGCTTCACCCCTCCACTTT,CAISEGSSEGASPLHF
.,17,TRBJ2-5,TRBD2,TRBV5-4,TGTGCCAGCAGCTTGGCCTTCGGGACTAGCGATCAAGAGACCCAGTACTTC,CASSLAFGTSDQETQYF
.,16,TRBJ1-3,.,TRBV3-1/TRBV3-2,TGTGCCAGCAGCCAAGGCAGTGGGCAGAGGGGAAACACCATATATTTT,CASSQGSGQRGNTIYF
.,14,TRBJ2-7,.,TRBV7-2,TGTGCCAGCAGCCCACAGGGGGGGGTATACGAGCAGTACTTC,CASSPQGGVYEQYF
once,16,TRBJ2-2,TRBD2,TRBV4-3,TGCGCCAGCAGCCGGGCTAGCGGTGTTGCCGGCGGGGAGCTGTTTTTT,CASSRASGVAGGELFF
.,15,TRBJ1-6,TRBD1,TRBV5-1,TGCGCCAGCAGCTTGTGGGACAGGGATTATTCACCCCTCCACTTT,CASSLWDRDYSPLHF
.,16,TRBJ1-2,.,TRBV19,TGTGCCAGTAGTATAGTCCGGACGTCGGTAGACTATGGCTACACCTTC,CASSIVRTSVDYGYTF
few,15,TRBJ2-3,.,TRBV28,TGTGCCAGCAGTTTTAAAGGACTTGGGCCAGATACGCAGTATTTT,CASSFKGLGPDTQYF
.,11,TRBJ2-1,.,TRBV27,TGTGCCAGCAGTCTATACAATGAGCAGTTCTTC,CASSLYNEQFF
.,14,TRBJ2-7,.,TRBV18,TGTGCCAGCTCACCACGCGGACAGTCCTACGAGCAGTACTTC,CASSPRGQSYEQYF
.,15,TRBJ2-7,.,TRBV7-2,TGTGCCAGCAGCTTAGTCCCGGAGATCTCCTACGAGCAGTACTTC,CASSLVPEISYEQYF
once,13,TRBJ1-1,TRBD1,TRBV7-3,TGTGCCAGCAGCCCCAACGGACAGGTGGAAGCTTTCTTT,CASSPNGQVEAFF